Listed below are T cell receptor beta chains from one sample, sequenced in a study of cytomegalovirus exposure and HLA in healthy donors. TCRdb keeps only in-frame clones here, not all; method: immunoSEQ multiplex PCR. The repertoire holds over 100,000 clones, with around four fifths as singletons. The specimen sequenced was PBMCs. Receptors originate from a woman in her fifties or sixties in good health and CMV-seropositive. CDR3s include the opening cysteine and the closing phenylalanine or tryptophan. The D gene is left open where the match is weak. A clone size is listed for some rows: how often the clone was seen (once, few, many), or a class if it is expanded.

length: 18; J: TRBJ2-1; D: TRBD2; V: TRBV5-1; size: .; CDR3: CASSLSPRRGLAGNEQFF; DNA: TGCGCCAGCAGCTTGTCACCGCGGAGGGGACTAGCGGGGAATGAGCAGTTCTTC
length: 17; J: TRBJ2-7; D: .; V: TRBV6-4; size: .; CDR3: CASSDLSAGAGRYEQYF; DNA: TGTGCCAGCAGTGACTTGAGCGCGGGGGCGGGGAGGTACGAGCAGTACTTC
length: 14; J: TRBJ1-3; D: .; V: TRBV9; size: .; CDR3: CASSPDTGGNTIYF; DNA: TGTGCCAGCAGCCCTGACACAGGGGGAAACACCATATATTTT
length: 15; J: TRBJ2-7; D: TRBD1; V: TRBV5-4; size: few; CDR3: CASSPRQGSAYEQYF; DNA: TGTGCCAGCAGCCCCAGACAGGGGAGCGCCTACGAGCAGTACTTC
length: 13; J: TRBJ2-2; D: .; V: TRBV18; size: .; CDR3: CASSEEIAGELFF; DNA: TGTGCCAGCTCAGAGGAAATAGCCGGGGAGCTGTTTTTT
length: 15; J: TRBJ2-5; D: TRBD2; V: TRBV5-4; size: .; CDR3: CASSKLGLGQETQYF; DNA: TGTGCCAGCAGCAAACTCGGACTAGGGCAAGAGACCCAGTACTTC
length: 13; J: TRBJ1-3; D: .; V: TRBV14; size: .; CDR3: CASSQVDGNTIYF; DNA: TGTGCCAGCAGCCAAGTAGATGGAAACACCATATATTTT
length: 15; J: TRBJ2-7; D: .; V: TRBV4-3; size: .; CDR3: CASSQGGAGSYEQYF; DNA: TGCGCCAGCAGCCAAGGTGGGGCCGGCTCCTACGAGCAGTACTTC
length: 14; J: TRBJ1-2; D: .; V: TRBV7-9; size: .; CDR3: CASSSRGGDYGYTF; DNA: TGTGCCAGCAGCTCCCGCGGGGGGGACTATGGCTACACCTTC
length: 16; J: TRBJ2-2; D: TRBD2; V: TRBV7-2; size: .; CDR3: CASSPIAGANTGELFF; DNA: TGTGCCAGCAGCCCGATAGCGGGAGCAAACACCGGGGAGCTGTTTTTT
length: 14; J: TRBJ2-1; D: TRBD2; V: TRBV18; size: .; CDR3: CASAAGGPYNEQFF; DNA: TGTGCCAGCGCCGCGGGGGGGCCCTACAATGAGCAGTTCTTC
length: 12; J: TRBJ2-7; D: .; V: TRBV6-5; size: .; CDR3: CASSSTGLEQYF; DNA: TGTGCCAGCAGTTCGACTGGCTTAGAGCAGTACTTC
length: 17; J: TRBJ1-3; D: .; V: TRBV14; size: few; CDR3: CASSQAHSLSRGNTIYF; DNA: TGTGCCAGCAGCCAAGCACACTCCTTGTCGAGGGGAAACACCATATATTTT
length: 12; J: TRBJ2-7; D: .; V: TRBV7-9; size: .; CDR3: CASSGTGGEQYF; DNA: TGTGCCAGCAGCGGAACAGGTGGCGAGCAGTACTTC
length: 15; J: TRBJ2-7; D: .; V: TRBV4-1; size: once; CDR3: CASSHRRDTGYEQYF; DNA: TGCGCCAGCAGCCACCGCCGGGACACCGGCTACGAGCAGTACTTC
length: 15; J: TRBJ1-2; D: TRBD1; V: TRBV10-3; size: .; CDR3: CAISEGTGANYGYTF; DNA: TGTGCCATCAGTGAGGGGACAGGGGCTAACTATGGCTACACCTTC
length: 14; J: TRBJ2-2; D: .; V: TRBV5-1; size: .; CDR3: CASSLSSGSGELFF; DNA: TGCGCCAGCAGCTTGAGTTCGGGGTCCGGGGAGCTGTTTTTT
length: 13; J: TRBJ1-1; D: .; V: TRBV11-2; size: .; CDR3: CASSQTANTEAFF; DNA: TGTGCCAGCAGCCAGACAGCGAACACTGAAGCTTTCTTT
length: 15; J: TRBJ2-3; D: TRBD2; V: TRBV27; size: .; CDR3: CASSLTSGGDDTQYF; DNA: TGTGCCAGCAGTTTAACAAGCGGGGGGGATGATACGCAGTATTTT
length: 15; J: TRBJ2-3; D: .; V: TRBV7-3; size: .; CDR3: CASSLRPTGLDTQYF; DNA: TGTGCCAGCAGCTTAAGACCCACAGGGTTAGATACGCAGTATTTT
length: 15; J: TRBJ2-3; D: TRBD2; V: TRBV6-6; size: .; CDR3: CASRPSGDSTDTQYF; DNA: TGTGCCAGCAGGCCCAGCGGGGATAGCACAGATACGCAGTATTTT
length: 15; J: TRBJ2-5; D: .; V: TRBV14; size: .; CDR3: CASSQIQTAQETQYF; DNA: TGTGCCAGCAGCCAGATACAGACAGCCCAAGAGACCCAGTACTTC
length: 19; J: TRBJ2-2; D: TRBD2; V: TRBV7-9; size: .; CDR3: CASSQHRSGGARVAGELFF; DNA: TGTGCCAGCAGCCAGCACCGTAGCGGGGGGGCCCGGGTCGCCGGGGAGCTGTTTTTT
length: 14; J: TRBJ2-2; D: TRBD1; V: TRBV5-1; size: .; CDR3: CASSLGQGTGELFF; DNA: TGCGCCAGCAGCCTAGGACAGGGAACCGGGGAGCTGTTTTTT
length: 15; J: TRBJ2-7; D: .; V: TRBV9; size: .; CDR3: CASSVGGGRGYEQYF; DNA: TGTGCCAGCAGCGTAGGAGGCGGGCGTGGCTACGAGCAGTACTTC
length: 13; J: TRBJ2-7; D: .; V: TRBV7-2; size: few; CDR3: CASSPSRTYEQYF; DNA: TGTGCCAGCAGCCCGTCGCGGACCTACGAGCAGTACTTC
length: 16; J: TRBJ1-1; D: TRBD1; V: TRBV4-1; size: .; CDR3: CASSQGTGTVNTEAFF; DNA: TGCGCCAGCAGCCAAGGGACTGGGACAGTGAACACTGAAGCTTTCTTT
length: 12; J: TRBJ2-7; D: .; V: TRBV29-1; size: few; CDR3: CSVEEGGYEQYF; DNA: TGCAGCGTTGAAGAGGGGGGATACGAGCAGTACTTC
length: 12; J: TRBJ2-1; D: .; V: TRBV10-2; size: .; CDR3: CASTRVRGEQFF; DNA: TGCGCCAGCACCAGGGTACGCGGTGAGCAGTTCTTC
length: 11; J: TRBJ1-1; D: TRBD1; V: TRBV29-1; size: .; CDR3: CSVGGQGRAFF; DNA: TGCAGCGTTGGGGGACAGGGTAGAGCTTTCTTT
length: 15; J: TRBJ2-4; D: .; V: TRBV19; size: .; CDR3: CASSMDFLAKNIQYF; DNA: TGTGCCAGTAGTATGGACTTCCTAGCCAAAAACATTCAGTACTTC
length: 12; J: TRBJ1-1; D: .; V: TRBV29-1; size: once; CDR3: CSAGQMNTEAFF; DNA: TGCAGCGCCGGACAGATGAACACTGAAGCTTTCTTT
length: 16; J: TRBJ2-1; D: TRBD2; V: TRBV4-1; size: few; CDR3: CASSQEGTSAYNEQFF; DNA: TGCGCCAGCAGCCAAGAAGGGACTAGCGCTTACAATGAGCAGTTCTTC
length: 13; J: TRBJ1-4; D: .; V: TRBV10-1; size: once; CDR3: CASRGGMVQKLFF; DNA: TGCGCCAGCAGGGGGGGGATGGTACAAAAACTGTTTTTT
length: 12; J: TRBJ2-7; D: .; V: TRBV2; size: .; CDR3: CASSWGEYEQYF; DNA: TGTGCCAGCAGTTGGGGGGAATACGAGCAGTACTTC
length: 13; J: TRBJ1-5; D: .; V: TRBV7-2; size: .; CDR3: CASSLDINQPQHF; DNA: TGTGCCAGCAGCCTGGACATCAATCAGCCCCAGCATTTT
length: 15; J: TRBJ1-6; D: TRBD1; V: TRBV6-6; size: once; CDR3: CASSYSDRFSSPLHF; DNA: TGTGCCAGCAGTTATTCGGACAGGTTCAGCTCACCCCTCCACTTT
length: 18; J: TRBJ2-3; D: TRBD2; V: TRBV7-6; size: .; CDR3: CASSLAGRAGGVTDTQYF; DNA: TGTGCCAGCAGCTTAGCGGGGCGAGCGGGGGGAGTCACAGATACGCAGTATTTT
length: 15; J: TRBJ2-7; D: .; V: TRBV19; size: .; CDR3: CASSNLRRGMDEQYF; DNA: TGTGCCAGTAGTAATCTCCGAAGGGGCATGGACGAGCAGTACTTC
length: 13; J: TRBJ1-1; D: TRBD1; V: TRBV9; size: once; CDR3: CASSGGQGTEAFF; DNA: TGTGCCAGCAGCGGGGGACAGGGGACTGAAGCTTTCTTT
length: 14; J: TRBJ2-5; D: .; V: TRBV6-5; size: .; CDR3: CASSELLQLETQYF; DNA: TGTGCCAGCAGTGAACTTCTACAGCTAGAGACCCAGTACTTC